Presented here are 16 T cell receptor beta chains from one specimen sequenced in a study of blood T cells in healthy people across ages. A second PCR, run for roughly 7 to 11 cycles, used a sample-barcoded 5' primer plus a J-beta primer mix. TCRdb itself ran the 5' RACE reads through MiXCR, one entry per CDR3 protein. The table has some 550,000 distinct CDR3 sequences, about 45% seen once; the top ten hold 20% to 25%. The sample consisted of blood. The receptors come from an elderly man in good health.

In its sample, this clonotype was seen a few times. The gene calls are TRBV10-2 and TRBJ2-1; TRBD2 matches 9 bases. Germline values: CDR1 WSHSY, CDR2 SAAADI. With V trimmed by 3 bases and J by 3 bases, 3 bases remained unmatched. The CDR3 covers 15 residues. The CDR3 DNA reads as TGCGCCAGCAGTGAAGGGCGGGGGGGCTACAATGAGCAGTTCTTC. It is translated as CASSEGRGGYNEQFF.

The gene calls are TRBV6-2 or TRBV6-3 and TRBJ1-5; perhaps TRBD1 as D (5 bases). V lost 4 bases, J lost 9 bases, and 10 bases lay in between. Per the germline V gene, CDR1 is MNHEY and CDR2 is SVGEGT. The CDR3 length is 12 residues. CDR3 bases: TGTGCCAGCAGTTTCCAGGGACTGCCCCAGCATTTT. This codes for CASSFQGLPQHF.

Note on this clonotype: A much larger clone differs by one base, so this may be a read error. The chain links TRBV6-6 to TRBJ2-5, with D perhaps TRBD1 (5 bases). The V gene's germline CDR1 is MNHNY and CDR2 SVGAGI (reference sequence). This CDR3 has 13 amino acids. CDR3 protein: CVSSTQGQETQYF. CDR3 coding DNA: TGTGTCAGCAGTACGCAGGGACAAGAGACCCAGTACTTC.

The chain carries TRBV12-3 or TRBV12-4 and TRBJ1-1; D call uncertain. V lost 5 bases and J 5 bases, leaving 12 bases between the germline ends. The CDR3 spans 13 residues. Here the CDR3 DNA reads TGTGCCAGCAGTGGAGGGCCTGGGACTGAAGCTTTCTTT. This translates into CASSGGPGTEAFF.

This clonotype was observed once. The chain uses TRBV11-3 and TRBJ2-3, with 10 positions matching TRBD1. The CDR3 is 16 residues long. Per germline, CDR1 SGHNT and CDR2 YENEEA. J lost 3 bases, V lost 5 bases, and 8 bases had no gene match. The CDR3 nucleotides are TGTGCCAGCAGCCCATGGACAGGGGGTTTTACAGATACGCAGTATTTT. Translated, it gives CASSPWTGGFTDTQYF.

This sequence joins TRBV7-2 and TRBJ2-7; D unclear. The CDR3 is 15 residues long. The ends were cut back, 5 bases at V and 6 bases at J, with 20 bases in the middle. Germline V gene lookup returns CDR1 SGHTA and CDR2 FQGNSA. The DNA of the CDR3 is TGTGCCAGCAGCCCATCTGGGGTTGGGCATTTCGAGCAGTACTTC. Its protein is CASSPSGVGHFEQYF.

This clonotype was recorded a few times. The CDR3 region has the DNA TGTGCCAGCAGTTACGCAGGCGCGAACTATGGCTACACCTTC. Its protein product is CASSYAGANYGYTF. The rearrangement links TRBV7-9 to TRBJ1-2; D remains unclear. Germline CDR1 reads SEHNR; CDR2 reads FQNEAQ (reference sequence). Trimming took off 6 bases at V and 2 bases at J, with 13 bases between the two ends. This CDR3 contains 14 residues.

The chain recombines TRBV20-1 with TRBJ2-7, with no clear D. The CDR3 has 13 amino acids. The V gene lost 4 bases and the J gene lost 0 bases, with 10 bases spanning the gap. Germline V lookup: CDR1 DFQATT, CDR2 SNEGSKA (reference sequence). The CDR3 nucleotides read TGCAGTGCTAAAGGGCATGACTCCTACGAGCAGTACTTC. Its protein product is CSAKGHDSYEQYF.

This clonotype appeared a few times. The genes are TRBV28 and TRBJ1-2; tentatively, D is TRBD1 (5 bases). CDR3 size: 15 residues. Germline assignment: CDR1 MDHEN and CDR2 SYDVKM. Trimming shortened V by 2 bases and J by 2 bases, and 12 bases separated the two germline ends. CDR3 protein: CASSLTARGNYGYTF. CDR3 in DNA: TGTGCCAGCAGTTTAACGGCGAGGGGAAACTATGGCTACACCTTC.

The chain employs TRBV7-2 and TRBJ1-1; the match to TRBD1 covers 7 bases. V shed 2 bases, J shed 0 bases, and the junction held 3 bases outside the gene matches. Germline V gene sequence: CDR1 SGHTA, CDR2 FQGNSA. This CDR3 spans 15 amino acids. CDR3 amino acids: CASSLRTGMNTEAFF. CDR3 coding DNA: TGTGCCAGCAGCTTACGGACAGGCATGAACACTGAAGCTTTCTTT.

This clonotype was seen ten or more times. The chain carries TRBV6-6 and TRBJ2-1; 13 nucleotides match TRBD2. The V and J ends lost 0 bases and 9 bases, in that order; junction bases with no gene match: 5. Germline assignment: CDR1 MNHNY and CDR2 SVGAGI (reference sequence). The CDR3 length is 16 residues. CDR3 residues: CASSYSTSGRASEQFF. CDR3 nucleotides: TGTGCCAGCAGTTACTCCACTAGCGGGAGGGCAAGTGAGCAGTTCTTC.

The chain carries TRBV7-3 and TRBJ1-1; 10 nucleotides line up with TRBD1. CDR1 and CDR2 from the germline V gene are SGHTA and FQGTGA. The CDR3 spans 15 residues. V lost 6 bases and J lost 3; bases outside the gene matches: 7. CDR3 sequence (DNA): TGTGCCAGCAGTCTAAGGACAGGGGGTCACACTGAAGCTTTCTTT. Translation gives CASSLRTGGHTEAFF. Full variable domain (remainder filled in from reference TRBV7-3 and TRBJ1-1): GAGVSQTPSNKVTEKGKYVELRCDPISGHTALYWYRQSLGQGPEFLIYFQGTGAADDSGLPNDRFFAVRPEGSVSTLKIQRTERGDSAVYLCASSLRTGGHTEAFFGQGTRLTVV.

This clonotype was seen many times. The chain joins TRBV6-5 to TRBJ2-1; D gene uncertain. CDR1 and CDR2 (germline): MNHEY, SVGAGI. The CDR3 contains 12 residues. V gave up 2 bases and J gave up 11 bases, with 10 bases separating them. The CDR3, as DNA: TGTGCCAGCAGTTACGGTGGAGAAAAGCAGTTCTTC. Protein product: CASSYGGEKQFF.

V is TRBV7-2 and J is TRBJ2-7; tentatively, D is TRBD1 (5 bases). Germline loops: CDR1 SGHTA, CDR2 FQGNSA. The V gene lost 5 bases and the J gene lost 6 bases, with 20 bases spanning the gap. The CDR3 is made up of 15 amino acids. CDR3: CASSAKGQGFGEQYF. CDR3 DNA: TGTGCCAGCAGCGCTAAAGGGCAGGGTTTCGGCGAGCAGTACTTC.

The genes are TRBV10-3 and TRBJ1-6; unclear D gene. This CDR3 has 14 residues. Germline CDR1 ENHRY, CDR2 SYGVKD. Trimming removed 0 bases at V and 7 bases at J, with 7 bases between. The DNA for the CDR3 is TGTGCCATCAGTGAGTCGGAGGAGAATTCACCCCTCCACTTT. It translates to CAISESEENSPLHF.

CDR3 in amino acids: CASSFADYNSPLHF. The CDR3 nucleotides are TGTGCCAGCAGCTTCGCAGATTATAATTCACCCCTCCACTTT. The chain combines TRBV7-9 with TRBJ1-6; D unresolved. Germline CDR1 and CDR2: SEHNR and FQNEAQ (reference sequence). The CDR3 runs to 14 residues. Trimming left V 3 bases short and J 4 bases short, with 7 bases between. The full variable domain, rest sourced from reference TRBV7-9 and TRBJ1-6, is DTGVSQNPRHKITKRGQNVTFRCDPISEHNRLYWYRQTLGQGPEFLTYFQNEAQLEKSRLLSDRFSAERPKGSFSTLEIQRTEQGDSAMYLCASSFADYNSPLHFGNGTRLTVT.